This T cell receptor (beta chain) was found in a study of cytomegalovirus exposure and HLA in healthy donors. General study results and limits: Later genetic work tied a missense DCLRE1C variant to beta-chain V and J trimming.

Vbeta (60) and Jbeta (13) primers were used in the PCR. Clones were sequenced by immunoSEQ multiplex PCR, and TCRdb holds only the in-frame ones, with some missing. The sample holds under 150,000 clones, roughly 70% seen once. The CDR3 is 14 amino acids. Trimming removed 1 base at V and 4 bases at J, with 9 bases between. Germline CDR1 and CDR2: SNHLY and FYNNEI. As for this clone: Its antigen remains unidentified.

This sequence originates from a woman aged 18-29 years in good health and CMV-seronegative. The chain joins TRBV2 to TRBJ2-3; D gene unclear. Sequenced material: PBMCs. The CDR3 region has the DNA TGTGCCAGCAGTGAAGGGGCGCTGGCAGATACGCAGTATTTT. Translating gives CASSEGALADTQYF. The whole variable domain, filled in from reference TRBV2 and TRBJ2-3, reads EPEVTQTPSHQVTQMGQEVILRCVPISNHLYFYWYRQILGQKVEFLVSFYNNEISEKSEIFDDQFSVERPDGSNFTLKIRSTKLEDSAMYFCASSEGALADTQYFGPGTRLTVL.